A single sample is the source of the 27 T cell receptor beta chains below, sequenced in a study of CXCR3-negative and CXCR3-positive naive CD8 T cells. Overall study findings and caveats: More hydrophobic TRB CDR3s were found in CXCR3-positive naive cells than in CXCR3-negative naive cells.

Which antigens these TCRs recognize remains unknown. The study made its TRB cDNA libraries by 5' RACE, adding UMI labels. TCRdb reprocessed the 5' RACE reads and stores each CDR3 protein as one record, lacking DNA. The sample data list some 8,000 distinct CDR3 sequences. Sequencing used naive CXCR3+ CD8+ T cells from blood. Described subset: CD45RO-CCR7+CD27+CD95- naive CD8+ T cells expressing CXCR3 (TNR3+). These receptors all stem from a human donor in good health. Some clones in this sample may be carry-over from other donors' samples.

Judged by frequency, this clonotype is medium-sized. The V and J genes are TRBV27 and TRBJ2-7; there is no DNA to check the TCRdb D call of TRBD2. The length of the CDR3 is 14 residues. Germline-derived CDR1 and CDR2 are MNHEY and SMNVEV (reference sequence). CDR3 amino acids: CASSLNARAYEQYF.

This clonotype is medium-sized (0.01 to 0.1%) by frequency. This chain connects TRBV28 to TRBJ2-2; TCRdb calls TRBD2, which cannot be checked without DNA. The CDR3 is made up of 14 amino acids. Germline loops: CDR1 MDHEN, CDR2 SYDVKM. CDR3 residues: CASSLLAGTGELFF.

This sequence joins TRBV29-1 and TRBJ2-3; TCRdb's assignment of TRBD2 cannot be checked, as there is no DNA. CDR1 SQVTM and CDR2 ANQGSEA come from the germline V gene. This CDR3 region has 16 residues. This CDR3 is CSVEPAASRYTDTQYF.

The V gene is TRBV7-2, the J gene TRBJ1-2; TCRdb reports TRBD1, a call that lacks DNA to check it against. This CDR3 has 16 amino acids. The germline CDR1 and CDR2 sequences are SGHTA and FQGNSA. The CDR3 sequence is CASSSFTGQGYYGYTF.

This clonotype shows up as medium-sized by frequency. The chain's CDR3 is CSVVNPGQGFFNEQFF. This rearrangement joins TRBV29-1 to TRBJ2-1; TCRdb indicates TRBD1, and absent DNA this call remains unverified. This CDR3 contains 16 residues. Looked up from germline, CDR1 is SQVTM and CDR2 is ANQGSEA.

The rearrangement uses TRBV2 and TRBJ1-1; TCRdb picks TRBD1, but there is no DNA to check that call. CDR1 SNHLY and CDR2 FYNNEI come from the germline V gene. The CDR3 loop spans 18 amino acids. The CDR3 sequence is CASSLPVHGQGMNTEAFF.

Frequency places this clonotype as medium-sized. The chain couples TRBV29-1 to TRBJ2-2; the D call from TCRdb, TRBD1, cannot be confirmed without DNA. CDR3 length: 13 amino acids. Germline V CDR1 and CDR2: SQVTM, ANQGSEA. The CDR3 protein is CSVVGVSAGELFF.

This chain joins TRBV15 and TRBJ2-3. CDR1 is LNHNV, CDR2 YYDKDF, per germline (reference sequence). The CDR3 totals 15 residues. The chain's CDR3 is CATSSSRTSADTQYF.

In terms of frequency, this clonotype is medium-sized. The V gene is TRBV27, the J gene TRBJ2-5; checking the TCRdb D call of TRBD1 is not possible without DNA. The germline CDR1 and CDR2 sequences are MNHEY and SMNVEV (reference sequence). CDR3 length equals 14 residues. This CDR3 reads CASSLKGAQETQYF.

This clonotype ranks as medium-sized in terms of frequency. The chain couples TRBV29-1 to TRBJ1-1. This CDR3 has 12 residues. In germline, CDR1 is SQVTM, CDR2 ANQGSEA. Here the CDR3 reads CSVAYGRTEAFF.

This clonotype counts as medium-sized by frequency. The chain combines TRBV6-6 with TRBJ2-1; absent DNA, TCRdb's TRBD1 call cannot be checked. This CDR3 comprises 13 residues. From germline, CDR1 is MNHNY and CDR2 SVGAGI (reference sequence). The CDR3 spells CASSPGDHNEQFF.

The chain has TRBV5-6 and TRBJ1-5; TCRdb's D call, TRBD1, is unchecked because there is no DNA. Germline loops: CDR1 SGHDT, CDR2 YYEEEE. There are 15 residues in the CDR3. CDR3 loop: CASSLMSGGNQPQHF.

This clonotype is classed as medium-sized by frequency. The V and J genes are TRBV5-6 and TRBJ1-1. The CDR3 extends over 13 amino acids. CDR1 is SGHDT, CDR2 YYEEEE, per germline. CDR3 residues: CASSFGRITEAFF.

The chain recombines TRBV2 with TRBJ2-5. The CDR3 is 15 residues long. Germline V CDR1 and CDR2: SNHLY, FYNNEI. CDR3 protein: CASSVNLGDEETQYF.

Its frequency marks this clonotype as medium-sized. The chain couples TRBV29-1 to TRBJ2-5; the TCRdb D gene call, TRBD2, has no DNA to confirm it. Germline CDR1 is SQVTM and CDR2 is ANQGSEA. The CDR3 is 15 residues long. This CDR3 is CSVEGTEKGEETQYF.

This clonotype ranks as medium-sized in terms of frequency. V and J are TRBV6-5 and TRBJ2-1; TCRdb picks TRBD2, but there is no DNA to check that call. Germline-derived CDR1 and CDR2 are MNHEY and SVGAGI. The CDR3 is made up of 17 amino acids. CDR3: CASSTPPWGREGNEQFF.

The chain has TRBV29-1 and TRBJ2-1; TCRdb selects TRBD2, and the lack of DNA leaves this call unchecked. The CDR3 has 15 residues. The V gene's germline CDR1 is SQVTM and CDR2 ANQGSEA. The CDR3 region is CSVDERGGRNNEQFF.

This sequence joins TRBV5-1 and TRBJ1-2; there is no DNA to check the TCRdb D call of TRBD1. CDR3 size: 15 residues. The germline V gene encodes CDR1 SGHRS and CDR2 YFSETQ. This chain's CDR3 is CASSLEIVDSVGYTF.

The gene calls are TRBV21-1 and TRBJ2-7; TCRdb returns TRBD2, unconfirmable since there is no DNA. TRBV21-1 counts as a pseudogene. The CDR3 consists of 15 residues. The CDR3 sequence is CASSKGQAGVSEQYF.

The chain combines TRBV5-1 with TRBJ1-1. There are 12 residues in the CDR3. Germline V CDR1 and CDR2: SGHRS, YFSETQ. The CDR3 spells CASSPTAGKAFF.

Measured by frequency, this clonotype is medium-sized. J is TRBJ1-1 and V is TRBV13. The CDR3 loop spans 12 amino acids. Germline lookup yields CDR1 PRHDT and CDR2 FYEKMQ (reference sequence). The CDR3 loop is CASRMKNTEAFF.

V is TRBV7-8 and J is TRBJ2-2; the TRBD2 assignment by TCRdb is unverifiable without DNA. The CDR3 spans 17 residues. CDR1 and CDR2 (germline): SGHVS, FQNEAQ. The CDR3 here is CASSEPGLAVVTGELFF.

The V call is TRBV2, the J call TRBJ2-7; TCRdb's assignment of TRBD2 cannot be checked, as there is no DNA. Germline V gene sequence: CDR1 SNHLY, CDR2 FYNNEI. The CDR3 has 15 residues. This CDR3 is CASSEGPLVRYVEYF.

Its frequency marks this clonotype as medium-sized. The CDR3 is CSVVESGNTTYF. V gene TRBV29-1 combines with J gene TRBJ1-3. This CDR3 spans 12 amino acids. Germline CDR1 reads SQVTM; CDR2 reads ANQGSEA.

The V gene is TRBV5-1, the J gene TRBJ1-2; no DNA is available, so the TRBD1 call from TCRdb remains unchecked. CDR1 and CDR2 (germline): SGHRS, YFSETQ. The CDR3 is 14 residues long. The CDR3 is CASSSHREEHGYTF.

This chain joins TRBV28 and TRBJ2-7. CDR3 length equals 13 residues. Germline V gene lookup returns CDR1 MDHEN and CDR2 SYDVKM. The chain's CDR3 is CASNDNGSYEQYF.

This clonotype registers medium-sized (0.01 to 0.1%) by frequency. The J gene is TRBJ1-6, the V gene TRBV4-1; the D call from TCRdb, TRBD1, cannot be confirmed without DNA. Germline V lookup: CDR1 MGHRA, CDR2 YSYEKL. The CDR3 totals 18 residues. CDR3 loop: CASSHGYTGGLSSPPLHF.